Below, 19 T cell receptor beta chains from the same sample are listed, as sequenced in a study of T-cell reconstitution after alpha-beta-depleted transplantation in children. Unique molecular identifiers were incorporated when the TCRbeta library was constructed. MiXCR, applied by TCRdb to the PCR reads, yields one record per CDR3 protein. Here the sample spans about 370,000 distinct CDR3 sequences, 20% being singletons. The specimen was PBMCs from the stem cell graft donor, collected from the stem cell graft. Receptor source: a human donor who donated a stem cell graft to a child with acute myeloid leukemia.

This clonotype was observed at least ten times. The chain uses TRBV10-3 and TRBJ2-1; TRBD2 agrees at 8 bases. V was clipped by 5 bases and J by 2 bases; unmatched bases: 11. Germline loops: CDR1 ENHRY, CDR2 SYGVKD. This CDR3 is built from 17 residues. CDR3 loop: CAISPRPLAEAYNEQFF. In DNA form, the CDR3 reads TGTGCCATCAGTCCCCGTCCACTAGCGGAGGCCTACAATGAGCAGTTCTTC.

This clonotype was detected a few times. The chain carries TRBV28 and TRBJ1-1; D is unresolved. The CDR3 is 12 residues long. Deletions cut 0 bases from V and 10 bases from J, with 9 bases between. CDR1 and CDR2 from the germline V gene are MDHEN and SYDVKM. The CDR3 loop reads CASSLWGTVAFF. CDR3 bases: TGTGCCAGCAGTTTATGGGGTACGGTAGCTTTCTTT.

The V call is TRBV5-1, the J call TRBJ2-1; 9 bases align to TRBD1. The CDR3 has 16 residues. The V segment lost 4 bases and the J segment 7 bases; nucleotides outside the gene matches: 12. CDR1 SGHRS and CDR2 YFSETQ come from the germline V gene. CDR3 nucleotides: TGCGCCAGCAGCCCAGGAACAGGGGGCGCGAGGAATGAGCAGTTCTTC. This gives the protein CASSPGTGGARNEQFF.

This clonotype was seen many times. The J gene is TRBJ2-3, the V gene TRBV20-1, with D uncertain. The CDR3 extends over 11 amino acids. Between the trimmed V and J ends, which lost 5 bases and 4 bases, there was a span of 7 bases. From germline, CDR1 is DFQATT and CDR2 SNEGSKA (reference sequence). CDR3 loop: CSADRPDTQYF. CDR3 coding DNA: TGCAGTGCTGACCGACCAGATACGCAGTATTTT.

This clonotype was detected ten times or more. This chain joins TRBV21-1 and TRBJ2-2; the table calls TRBD1, which could not be checked here. TRBV21-1 is deemed a pseudogene. The CDR3 runs to 18 residues. The CDR3, as DNA: TGTGCCAGCAGCGCGGAGGACAGGGAGGGGGCGAGCACCGGGGAGCTGTTTTTT. Protein: CASSAEDREGASTGELFF.

This clonotype was seen ten or more times. J is TRBJ2-1 and V is TRBV15; D unresolved. Trimming shortened V by 1 base and J by 3 bases, and 7 bases separated the two germline ends. CDR3 size: 14 residues. CDR1 LNHNV and CDR2 YYDKDF come from the germline V gene (reference sequence). The CDR3 bases are TGTGCCACCAGCAGAGTTAGCAGCTACAATGAGCAGTTCTTC. Translation: CATSRVSSYNEQFF.

This clonotype was seen a few times. The V gene is TRBV5-1, the J gene TRBJ2-2; D assignment may be TRBD1 or TRBD2 (6 bases each). Germline lookup yields CDR1 SGHRS and CDR2 YFSETQ. The V gene lost 0 bases and the J gene lost 6 bases, with 15 bases spanning the gap. This CDR3 region has 16 residues. As DNA, the CDR3 is TGCGCCAGCAGCTTGGTCGGGGGCGAAACGTCCGGGGAGCTGTTTTTT. Translated, it gives CASSLVGGETSGELFF.

The chain is built from TRBV27 and TRBJ2-7; TRBD1 matches 11 bases. The CDR3 extends over 14 amino acids. CDR1 MNHEY and CDR2 SMNVEV come from the germline V gene (reference sequence). Trimming cost V 1 base and J 6 bases; bases outside gene matches: 2. The CDR3 nucleotides read TGTGCCAGCAGTTTATGGGACAGGGGGACCGAGCAGTACTTC. Translation: CASSLWDRGTEQYF.

This clonotype was observed many times. The chain couples TRBV12-3 or TRBV12-4 to TRBJ2-3; unclear D gene. Trimming cost V 1 base and J 2 bases, with 10 bases left between them. The CDR3 spans 15 residues. The DNA for the CDR3 is TGTGCCAGCAGTTTAGGAGGACCCTTCACAGATACGCAGTATTTT. Protein sequence: CASSLGGPFTDTQYF.

In its sample, this clonotype was seen many times. The chain links TRBV20-1 to TRBJ2-7; a possible D gene is TRBD2 (6 bases). From germline, CDR1 is DFQATT and CDR2 SNEGSKA (reference sequence). The length of the CDR3 is 12 residues. The CDR3 region is CSGFGSPYEQYF. CDR3 DNA: TGCAGCGGTTTCGGGAGTCCCTACGAGCAGTACTTC.

This clonotype was recorded a few times. This rearrangement joins TRBV12-3 or TRBV12-4 to TRBJ2-3; D uncertain. This CDR3 contains 14 residues. V gave up 5 bases and J gave up 2 bases, with 11 bases separating them. The CDR3 loop is CASSLSLPTDTQYF. The CDR3 nucleotides read TGTGCCAGCAGTCTCTCCCTCCCCACAGATACGCAGTATTTT.

The gene calls are TRBV12-3 or TRBV12-4 and TRBJ2-2, with TRBD2 matching over 12 bases. Trimming removed 1 base from V and 7 bases from J; junction bases left unmatched: 4. This CDR3 spans 16 amino acids. The CDR3 region is CASSLGTSGIGGELFF. The CDR3 DNA follows: TGTGCCAGCAGTTTAGGGACTAGCGGGATCGGCGGGGAGCTGTTTTTT.

This clonotype was observed a handful of times. This chain uses TRBV20-1 with TRBJ2-7; 7 bases agree with TRBD2. The length of the CDR3 is 15 residues. The germline V gene has CDR1 DFQATT and CDR2 SNEGSKA (reference sequence). V was pared by 5 bases and J by 2 bases, with 12 bases of the junction left unmatched. The CDR3 protein is CSAGGQAGRTYEQYF. The DNA of the CDR3 is TGCAGTGCTGGCGGTCAAGCGGGGAGAACCTACGAGCAGTACTTC.

The chain recombines TRBV4-1 with TRBJ2-3; 7 nucleotides agree with TRBD1. J gave up 0 bases and V 4 bases, and 4 bases lay outside the gene matches. The germline gives CDR1 MGHRA, CDR2 YSYEKL. The CDR3 runs 15 residues. CDR3 residues: CASSLTTGSTDTQYF. For the CDR3, the DNA is TGCGCCAGCAGCCTTACGACAGGGAGCACAGATACGCAGTATTTT.

The rearrangement links TRBV7-2 to TRBJ2-1; 8 bases map to TRBD1. V shed 5 bases, J shed 5 bases, and the junction held 11 bases outside the gene matches. Germline lookup yields CDR1 SGHTA and CDR2 FQGNSA. The CDR3 runs to 16 residues. This CDR3 reads CASSPWGTGVNNEQFF. In DNA, the CDR3 is TGTGCCAGCAGCCCGTGGGGGACAGGAGTCAACAATGAGCAGTTCTTC.

The gene calls are TRBV5-4 and TRBJ2-3, with no clear D. V lost 10 bases, J lost 5 bases, and 17 bases lay in between. Germline CDR1 SGHNT, CDR2 YYREEE (reference sequence). The CDR3 is 13 residues long. The CDR3 is CAASEGAVDTQYF. CDR3 DNA: TGTGCCGCGTCGGAAGGCGCGGTAGATACGCAGTATTTT.

The CDR3 coding sequence is TGCGCCAGCAGCCAAGCGGGAAGGGGGCGTTTCGGGAAAACCTACGAGCAGTACTTC. As protein: CASSQAGRGRFGKTYEQYF. The V and J genes are TRBV4-3 and TRBJ2-7; 7 bases align to TRBD1. Germline V gives CDR1 LGHNA, CDR2 YSLEER. The CDR3 has 19 amino acids. Germline trimming cut 1 base from V and 2 bases from J; bases unmatched to any gene: 17.

This clonotype showed up just a few times. The J gene is TRBJ2-1, the V gene TRBV24-1, with D possibly matching TRBD2 (5 bases). Trimming took off 4 bases at V and 7 bases at J, with 7 bases between the two ends. The CDR3 spans 12 residues. CDR1 is KGHDR and CDR2 is SFDVKD in the germline V gene. CDR3 DNA sequence: TGTGCCACCAGTGAGAGAGGGAATGAGCAGTTCTTC. Its protein is CATSERGNEQFF.

The chain links TRBV7-2 to TRBJ2-5; possibly TRBD1 for D (5 bases). Looked up from germline, CDR1 is SGHTA and CDR2 is FQGNSA. The CDR3 extends over 15 amino acids. The V end lost 2 bases, the J end lost 0 bases, and 10 bases lay between the germline ends. CDR3 coding DNA: TGTGCCAGCAGCTTATGGCGACAGAACCAAGAGACCCAGTACTTC. Translating it yields CASSLWRQNQETQYF.